These T cell receptor beta chains were read from a single sample in a study of T cell responses to AZD1222 COVID-19 vaccine. Using immunoSEQ multiplex PCR, the repertoire was profiled, and TCRdb retains in-frame clones only, with some absent. This table holds about 69,000 clones, 75% to 90% found once. This specimen consisted of peripheral blood, obtained on day 0 of AZD1222 vaccination. The receptors come from an adult in good health. Both conserved end residues are part of each CDR3. A D gene is named only where the DNA matches it firmly. Only part of the rows carry a size: once, few, many, or a class if the clone is expanded.

d_call clone_size j_call v_call cdr3_nt cdr3_aa
NA NA TRBJ1-2 TRBV11-2 TGTGCCAGCAGCCCCACCCGGACGGATGGCTACACCTTC CASSPTRTDGYTF
NA once TRBJ2-7 TRBV4-3 TGCGCCAGCAGCCAAGATTCGTCTAGCCGGTACGAGCAGTACTTC CASSQDSSSRYEQYF
NA once TRBJ1-6 TRBV25-1 TGTGCCAGCAGTGATACAGGAGATAATTCACCCCTCCACTTT CASSDTGDNSPLHF
TRBD2 NA TRBJ2-1 TRBV28 TGTGCCAGTTTGGACAGCAGACTAGCGGGAGTTGGTGAGCAGTTCTTC CASLDSRLAGVGEQFF
TRBD2 NA TRBJ2-3 TRBV24-1 TGTGCCACGCAGCGGGAGGGAACAGATACGCAGTATTTT CATQREGTDTQYF
NA NA TRBJ2-7 TRBV28 TGTGCCAGCAGTACCACCGACTTCGACAGGACCCCCTACGAGCAGTACTTC CASSTTDFDRTPYEQYF
TRBD2 NA TRBJ2-5 TRBV28 TGTGCCAGCACGGGTTTCGGAGCGGGGGGCCCGTACCAAGAGACCCAGTACTTC CASTGFGAGGPYQETQYF
NA NA TRBJ2-7 TRBV13 TGTGCCAGCAGCTTCGCCAGTACCTACGAGCAGTACTTC CASSFASTYEQYF
TRBD2 NA TRBJ2-2 TRBV4-3 TGCGCCAGCAGCCAAAGGCTAGCGGGAGGGCGGACCGGGGAGCTGTTTTTT CASSQRLAGGRTGELFF
NA NA TRBJ1-5 TRBV5-8 TGTGCCAGCAGCTCCGGGGGCAATCAGCCCCAGCATTTT CASSSGGNQPQHF
NA NA TRBJ1-6 TRBV28 TGTGCCAGCAAGACAGACTATAATTCACCCCTCCACTTT CASKTDYNSPLHF
NA NA TRBJ1-5 TRBV19 TGTGCCAGTAGTATGTTAGGGGATCAGCCCCAGCATTTT CASSMLGDQPQHF
NA NA TRBJ2-7 TRBV13 TGTGCCAGCAGCCAGGGGGCGGGAGGGCCTAACGAGCAGTACTTC CASSQGAGGPNEQYF
TRBD1 NA TRBJ1-1 TRBV2 TGTGCCACCGAACCGGGACAGGCCACTGAAGCTTTCTTT CATEPGQATEAFF
TRBD2 NA TRBJ2-1 TRBV27 TGTGCCAGCAGTTTACGGGCTAGCGGGAGTAATGAGCAGTTCTTC CASSLRASGSNEQFF
NA NA TRBJ1-1 TRBV7-9 TGTGCCAGCAGCTTAAGGCAGACAGAAAACACTGAAGCTTTCTTT CASSLRQTENTEAFF
NA NA TRBJ1-4 TRBV28 TGTGCCAGCAGACCCCGAAGGAGCGGAAATGAAAAACTGTTTTTT CASRPRRSGNEKLFF